The 7 T cell receptor beta chains in this list originate from one sample, sequenced in a study of T cells in Graves' hyperthyroidism and ophthalmopathy. Researchers amplified the TCR beta CDR3 regions from RNA transcripts. Using the HTBI primer set, a first-round RT-PCR was run on the TCR CDR3. TCRdb reprocessed the multiplex PCR reads with MiXCR, giving one entry per CDR3 protein. This sample carries approximately 220,000 distinct CDR3 sequences, 15% to 20% of them seen once, and the ten largest clones take about 45%. The specimen was blood. The receptors were sampled from a man aged 35-49 years with Graves' hyperthyroidism.

The rearrangement links TRBV28 to TRBJ1-1; 7 positions agree with TRBD1. CDR1 MDHEN and CDR2 SYDVKM come from the germline V gene. With V trimmed by 5 bases and J by 1 base, 13 bases remained unmatched. This CDR3 spans 17 amino acids. The CDR3: CASSPLRGGLRNTEAFF. In DNA form, the CDR3 reads TGTGCCAGCAGTCCTCTCAGGGGGGGGCTTAGGAACACTGAAGCTTTCTTT.

The chain recombines TRBV19 with TRBJ2-3; D is undetermined. The CDR3 consists of 13 residues. Germline V gives CDR1 LNHDA, CDR2 SQIVND (reference sequence). Between the trimmed V and J ends, which lost 10 bases and 4 bases, there was a span of 15 bases. The CDR3 protein is CATKLGSADTQYF. The CDR3 DNA follows: TGTGCCACTAAGCTGGGTAGTGCAGATACGCAGTATTTT.

In its sample, this clonotype was seen many times. The V and J genes are TRBV20-1 and TRBJ2-1, with D uncertain. This CDR3 spans 13 amino acids. Germline values: CDR1 DFQATT, CDR2 SNEGSKA (reference sequence). V was trimmed by 1 base and J by 3 bases, leaving 7 bases between them. The CDR3 sequence: CSARVVLYNEQFF. The DNA for the CDR3 is TGCAGTGCTAGAGTAGTTCTCTACAATGAGCAGTTCTTC.

This clonotype came up many times. The gene calls are TRBV20-1 and TRBJ2-3; perhaps TRBD2 as D (7 bases). Germline V lookup: CDR1 DFQATT, CDR2 SNEGSKA (reference sequence). This CDR3 has 14 amino acids. Trimming stripped 1 base from V and 5 bases from J, with 13 bases between. The CDR3 coding sequence is TGCAGTGCTAGAGTTCGGGGGGCGGGAGATACGCAGTATTTT. This encodes CSARVRGAGDTQYF.

In this sample, this clonotype turned up many times. This chain uses TRBV6-1 with TRBJ2-1; D remains unclear. Trimming stripped 2 bases from V and 7 bases from J, with 12 bases between. This CDR3 is built from 14 residues. Per germline, CDR1 MNHNS and CDR2 SASEGT. For the CDR3, the DNA is TGTGCCAGCAGTGAATTGGGCCGGCGGAATGAGCAGTTCTTC. Translated: CASSELGRRNEQFF.

About this clonotype itself: A much larger clone lies one base from this, so it may be a read error. The genes are TRBV7-3 and TRBJ2-1; the D gene could be TRBD1 or TRBD2 (6 bases each). This CDR3 is 16 amino acids long. Germline CDR1 and CDR2: SGHTA and FQGTGA. The CDR3 loop reads CTSSYGGRSMGNEQFF. DNA for the CDR3: TGTACCAGCAGCTATGGGGGGCGATCAATGGGCAATGAGCAGTTCTTC. The full variable domain, in which reference TRBV7-3 and TRBJ2-1 provide the parts outside the CDR3, is GAGVSQTPSNKVTEKGKYVELRCDPISGHTALYWYRQSLGQGPEFLIYFQGTGAADDSGLPNDRFFAVRPEGSVSTLKIQRTERGDSAVYLCTSSYGGRSMGNEQFFGPGTRLTVL.

This clonotype was picked up a small number of times. The chain is built from TRBV15 and TRBJ1-2, with D possibly being TRBD1 (6 bases). Germline loops: CDR1 LNHNV, CDR2 YYDKDF (reference sequence). The germline V and J ends were trimmed by 0 bases and 11 bases, with 16 bases remaining between them. CDR3 length equals 14 residues. This CDR3 reads CATSRDRGPPLYTF. The DNA for the CDR3 is TGTGCCACCAGCAGAGATCGGGGGCCCCCACTGTACACCTTC.